These T cell receptor beta chains were read from a single sample in a study of monozygotic twins with cystic fibrosis. Data came from immunoSEQ multiplex PCR; TCRdb stores just in-frame clones and leaves some out. In the table there are roughly 29,000 clones, around 81% of which are singletons. Sequencing used blood. The receptors come from a girl aged 2 to 10 with cystic fibrosis. Both conserved end residues are part of each CDR3. A D gene is named only where the DNA matches it firmly. The size field is filled for only some rows; it gives once, few, many or a size class.

TRBJ2-7 | TRBD1 | TRBV18 | . | CASSPVGQGLYEQYF | TGTGCCAGCTCACCAGTGGGACAGGGACTATACGAGCAGTACTTC
TRBJ2-7 | TRBD1 | TRBV19 | . | CVRDRAYEQYF | TGTGTCAGGGACAGGGCTTACGAGCAGTACTTC
TRBJ1-4 | TRBD1 | TRBV6-5 | . | CASSYSEGAGEKLFF | TGTGCCAGCAGTTACTCAGAGGGGGCAGGTGAAAAACTGTTTTTT
TRBJ1-5 | . | TRBV6-1 | . | CASSELNGGRVGDNQPQHF | TGTGCCAGCAGTGAATTAAATGGCGGCAGGGTGGGCGACAATCAGCCCCAGCATTTT
TRBJ1-2 | TRBD1 | TRBV5-6 | . | CASSSYLGQYNYGYTF | TGTGCCAGCAGCTCGTACTTGGGACAGTATAACTATGGCTACACCTTC
TRBJ2-2 | TRBD2 | TRBV4-1 | . | CASSQGLFETGELFF | TGCGCCAGCAGCCAGGGACTATTCGAGACCGGGGAGCTGTTTTTT
TRBJ1-3 | . | TRBV7-9 | . | CASSPTVSGNTIYF | TGTGCCAGCAGCCCGACAGTCTCTGGAAACACCATATATTTT
TRBJ1-3 | . | TRBV6-5 | . | CASSYAWKEPGNTIYF | TGTGCCAGCAGTTACGCATGGAAGGAACCTGGAAACACCATATATTTT
TRBJ2-7 | . | TRBV6-1 | . | CASSGTVTYEQYF | TGTGCCAGCAGTGGTACAGTTACCTACGAGCAGTACTTC
TRBJ2-1 | TRBD2 | TRBV6-4 | . | CASSVGRESSHNEQFF | TGTGCCAGCAGTGTTGGGCGGGAGAGTTCCCACAATGAGCAGTTCTTC
TRBJ2-1 | . | TRBV19 | . | CASSDLSYNEQFF | TGTGCCAGTTCAGACCTCTCCTACAATGAGCAGTTCTTC
TRBJ2-3 | . | TRBV7-8 | . | CASSLSESTDTQYF | TGTGCCAGCAGCTTAAGCGAGAGTACAGATACGCAGTATTTT
TRBJ2-1 | TRBD2 | TRBV10-3 | . | CAISGADGREGINEQFF | TGTGCCATCAGTGGGGCAGATGGGCGGGAGGGTATCAATGAGCAGTTCTTC
TRBJ1-5 | . | TRBV30 | . | CAWSVWDGGNQPQHF | TGTGCCTGGAGTGTCTGGGACGGAGGCAATCAGCCCCAGCATTTT
TRBJ1-2 | TRBD1 | TRBV4-1 | . | CASSQGQGFNYGYTF | TGCGCCAGCAGCCAGGGACAGGGATTCAACTATGGCTACACCTTC
TRBJ2-3 | . | TRBV10-3 | . | CAISEERDTQYF | TGTGCCATCAGTGAGGAACGCGATACGCAGTATTTT
TRBJ2-7 | TRBD1 | TRBV5-1 | . | CASSLSPDRGIYEQYF | TGCGCCAGCAGCTTGTCCCCGGACAGGGGCATCTACGAGCAGTACTTC
TRBJ1-1 | TRBD1 | TRBV6-5 | . | CASSFNGQGADEAFF | TGTGCCAGCAGTTTTAATGGACAGGGGGCTGATGAAGCTTTCTTT
TRBJ1-1 | . | TRBV2 | once | CASSGGPHTEAFF | TGTGCCAGCAGTGGAGGGCCGCACACTGAAGCTTTCTTT
TRBJ1-1 | . | TRBV19 | . | CASSRLDLPNTEAFF | TGTGCCAGTAGTAGATTGGACTTACCGAACACTGAAGCTTTCTTT
TRBJ2-5 | . | TRBV7-2 | . | CASSLGFPGGETQYF | TGTGCCAGCAGCTTAGGATTCCCCGGCGGGGAAACCCAGTACTTC
TRBJ1-4 | . | TRBV5-1 | . | CASSLGGTTNEKLFF | TGCGCCAGCAGCTTGGGGGGCACAACTAATGAAAAACTGTTTTTT
TRBJ1-5 | TRBD1 | TRBV18 | . | CASSRDREKNQPQHF | TGTGCCAGCTCACGGGACAGGGAAAAGAATCAGCCCCAGCATTTT
TRBJ2-6 | TRBD1 | TRBV30 | . | CAWSAGTVNVLTF | TGTGCCTGGAGTGCCGGGACAGTCAACGTCCTGACTTTC
TRBJ2-7 | TRBD2 | TRBV7-9 | . | CASSSAGVQDEQYF | TGTGCCAGCAGCTCAGCGGGAGTCCAGGACGAGCAGTACTTC
TRBJ1-4 | TRBD1 | TRBV27 | . | CASSSIGQGYEKLFF | TGTGCCAGCAGTTCTATTGGACAGGGCTACGAAAAACTGTTTTTT
TRBJ1-2 | . | TRBV4-1 | . | CASSQESGSGAYGYTF | TGCGCCAGCAGCCAAGAATCGGGGTCGGGGGCCTATGGCTACACCTTC
TRBJ2-2 | TRBD2 | TRBV7-2 | . | CASRATSGENTGELFF | TGTGCCAGCAGGGCGACTAGCGGGGAGAACACCGGGGAGCTGTTTTTT